The sample holds many counts of the clone carrying this TCR beta chain. Its antigen is unknown. Those with hyperthyroidism were 18 to 65 years old, newly diagnosed, and ill for under 2 months. Patients were excluded because of uncontrolled infection, other autoimmune disease, pregnancy or lactation. Template material for amplifying TCR beta CDR3 regions consisted of RNA transcripts. When the TCR CDR3 underwent first-round RT-PCR, the HTBI primer set was used. Each CDR3 protein is one row after TCRdb ran MiXCR on the multiplex PCR reads. The sample gives 800,000 or so distinct CDR3 sequences, roughly 40% of which show up once; around 9.3% is in the top ten. The CDR3 is 13 residues long. Looked up from germline, CDR1 is LNHDA and CDR2 is SQIVND (reference sequence). V was clipped by 3 bases and J by 5 bases, with 10 bases between them. This sample stems from a study of T cells in Graves' hyperthyroidism and ophthalmopathy. Findings and limits, study-wide: Most thyroid clonotypes with frequency above 0.001 were detected in blood. The model foresaw ophthalmopathy a median 6.5 months prior to onset.

This chain links TRBV19 with TRBJ1-1; unclear D gene. The receptor was derived from a man aged 18 to 29 with Graves' hyperthyroidism. The sequenced material came from blood. The CDR3 region is CASSIPPRTEAFF. The CDR3 coding sequence is TGTGCCAGTAGTATCCCACCTCGAACTGAAGCTTTCTTT.